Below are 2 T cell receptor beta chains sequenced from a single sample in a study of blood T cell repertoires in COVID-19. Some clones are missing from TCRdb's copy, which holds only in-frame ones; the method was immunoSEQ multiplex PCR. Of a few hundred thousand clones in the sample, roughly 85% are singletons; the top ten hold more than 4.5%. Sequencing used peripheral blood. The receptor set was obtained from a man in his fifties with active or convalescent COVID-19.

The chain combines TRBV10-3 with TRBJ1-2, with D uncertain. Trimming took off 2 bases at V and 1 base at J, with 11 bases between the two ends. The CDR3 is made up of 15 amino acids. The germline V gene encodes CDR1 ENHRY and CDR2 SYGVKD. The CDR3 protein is CAISEPPVNNYGYTF. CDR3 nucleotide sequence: TGTGCCATCAGTGAGCCCCCGGTGAATAACTATGGCTACACCTTC.

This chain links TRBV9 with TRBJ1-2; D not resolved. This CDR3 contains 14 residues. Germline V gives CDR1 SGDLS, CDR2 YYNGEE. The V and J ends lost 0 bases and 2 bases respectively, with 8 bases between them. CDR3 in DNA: TGTGCCAGCAGCGTAGAGGAACAGAACTATGGCTACACCTTC. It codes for CASSVEEQNYGYTF.